A selection of T cell receptor beta chains follows, all from one sample in a study of T cells in Graves' hyperthyroidism and ophthalmopathy. TCRdb called the multiplex PCR reads again in MiXCR, with one record for every CDR3 protein. The table includes over 700,000 distinct CDR3 sequences, around 19% detected once. The sequencing sample was made of blood. These TCRs come from a woman between 45 and 60 years old with Graves' hyperthyroidism that later progressed to Graves' ophthalmopathy. Both conserved end residues are part of each CDR3. A D gene is named only where the DNA matches it firmly. Part of the rows lack a size; the others show once, few, many or a class for expanded clones.

-	TRBD1	TRBV7-2	TRBJ1-1	CASLQGAGTEAFF	TGTGCCAGCCTCCAGGGGGCTGGGACTGAAGCTTTCTTT
few	-	TRBV6-1	TRBJ2-2	CASLAGVNTGELFF	TGTGCCAGCCTAGCCGGGGTTAACACCGGGGAGCTGTTTTTT
few	TRBD1	TRBV5-1	TRBJ2-6	CASSLLYGSRGRGGANVLTF	TGCGCCAGCAGCTTGCTTTATGGCTCCAGGGGGCGCGGTGGGGCCAACGTCCTGACTTTC
few	TRBD1	TRBV2	TRBJ1-2	CASSGDRGGNYGYTF	TGTGCCAGCAGTGGCGACAGGGGAGGCAACTATGGCTACACCTTC
few	-	TRBV10-1	TRBJ1-2	CASSESGGSGYTF	TGCGCCAGCAGTGAGTCGGGGGGCTCTGGCTACACCTTC
many	-	TRBV12-3/TRBV12-4	TRBJ1-2	CASSLASVSYGYTF	TGTGCCAGCAGTTTAGCGTCCGTCAGTTATGGCTACACCTTC
many	TRBD1	TRBV30	TRBJ2-5	CAWDFTGGQETQYF	TGTGCCTGGGATTTTACAGGGGGCCAAGAGACCCAGTACTTC
-	-	TRBV30	TRBJ2-3	CAWSVGQGFDTQYF	TGTGCCTGGAGTGTAGGGCAGGGGTTCGATACGCAGTATTTT
-	-	TRBV29-1	TRBJ2-2	CSVEGPSHSGELFF	TGCAGCGTTGAAGGCCCCTCTCACTCCGGGGAGCTGTTTTTT
many	TRBD1	TRBV10-3	TRBJ1-1	CAISDIRGPTEAFF	TGTGCCATCAGTGATATCAGGGGGCCCACTGAAGCTTTCTTT
-	TRBD1	TRBV20-1	TRBJ1-1	CSASFADRASNTEAFF	TGCAGTGCTAGCTTTGCGGACAGGGCCTCGAACACTGAAGCTTTCTTT
once	-	TRBV18	TRBJ1-1	CASSPLQGGTEAFF	TGTGCCAGCTCACCACTACAGGGCGGCACTGAAGCTTTCTTT
many	TRBD1	TRBV5-1	TRBJ2-7	CASSLSRGLNYEQYF	TGCGCCAGCAGCTTGTCCAGGGGGCTTAACTACGAGCAGTACTTC